This T cell receptor beta chain was recovered during a study of T cells in Graves' hyperthyroidism and ophthalmopathy. About the research overall: Sampling of peripheral blood happened at initial diagnosis, prior to any treatment. General study findings and limits: Most clonotypes expanded in the thyroid (above 0.001) were also present in blood.

The CDR3 covers 13 residues. Germline assignment: CDR1 MNHEY and CDR2 SVGAGI. With 0 bases removed from V and 7 bases from J, the gap between germline ends came to 7 bases. TCR beta CDR3 regions were amplified from RNA. HTBI primers were the set used in a first-round RT-PCR of the TCR CDR3. TCRdb independently ran MiXCR on the multiplex PCR reads; one entry per CDR3 protein. The profile shows some 500,000 distinct CDR3 sequences, around 24% of them singletons. This clonotype showed up just once. Antigen specificity is unknown. The sequencing input was blood. This clonotype originated in a woman in her twenties or thirties with Graves' ophthalmopathy. The chain recombines TRBV6-5 with TRBJ1-5; D remains ambiguous. CDR3 sequence reads: CASSYSRGQPQHF. The CDR3 DNA reads as TGTGCCAGCAGTTACTCGAGAGGGCAGCCCCAGCATTTT.